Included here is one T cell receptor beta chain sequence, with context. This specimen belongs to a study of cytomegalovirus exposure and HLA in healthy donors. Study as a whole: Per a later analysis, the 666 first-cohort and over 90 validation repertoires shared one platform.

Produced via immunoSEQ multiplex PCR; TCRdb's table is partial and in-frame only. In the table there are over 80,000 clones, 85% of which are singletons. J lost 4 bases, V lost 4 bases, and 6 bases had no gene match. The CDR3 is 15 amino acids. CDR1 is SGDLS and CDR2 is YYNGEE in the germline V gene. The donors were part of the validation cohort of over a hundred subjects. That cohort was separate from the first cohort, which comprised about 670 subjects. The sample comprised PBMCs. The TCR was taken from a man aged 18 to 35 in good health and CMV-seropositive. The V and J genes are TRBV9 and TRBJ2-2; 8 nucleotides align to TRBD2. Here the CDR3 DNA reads TGTGCCAGCAGCTCCCCGGGGGGGGGCACCGGGGAGCTGTTTTTT. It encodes CASSSPGGGTGELFF.